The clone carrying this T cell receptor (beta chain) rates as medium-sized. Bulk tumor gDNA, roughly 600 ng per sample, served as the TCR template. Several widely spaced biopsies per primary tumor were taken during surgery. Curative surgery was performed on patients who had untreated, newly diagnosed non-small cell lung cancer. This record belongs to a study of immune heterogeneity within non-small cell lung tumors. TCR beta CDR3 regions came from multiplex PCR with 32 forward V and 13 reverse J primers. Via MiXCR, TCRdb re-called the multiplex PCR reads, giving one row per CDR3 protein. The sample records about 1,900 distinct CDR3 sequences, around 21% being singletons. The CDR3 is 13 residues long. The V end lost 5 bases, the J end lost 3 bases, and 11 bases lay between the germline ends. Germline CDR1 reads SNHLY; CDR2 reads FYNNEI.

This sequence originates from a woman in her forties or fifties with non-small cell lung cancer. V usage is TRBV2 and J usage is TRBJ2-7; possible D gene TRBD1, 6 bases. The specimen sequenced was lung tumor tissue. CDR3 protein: CASSLPGHYEQYF. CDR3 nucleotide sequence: TGTGCCAGCAGTTTACCGGGACACTACGAGCAGTACTTC.